Below are 9 T cell receptor beta chains sequenced from a single sample in a study of cytomegalovirus exposure and HLA in healthy donors. Primers for the PCR totalled 60 Vbeta and 13 Jbeta. Method: immunoSEQ multiplex PCR; TCRdb's copy keeps in-frame clones and lacks some. This sample carries about 190,000 clones, approximately 82% of them seen once, and the ten largest clones take roughly a tenth. Sequencing used PBMCs. These receptors were taken from a woman in her forties or fifties in good health and CMV-seropositive.

There are a few counts of this clone. The chain employs TRBV6-4 and TRBJ2-3; 9 bases align to TRBD2. Germline V lookup: CDR1 MRHNA, CDR2 SNTAGT. The CDR3 consists of 16 residues. V lost 3 bases to trimming and J lost 3 bases; unmatched junction nucleotides: 7. The CDR3 DNA sequence: TGTGCCAGCAGTGAGTTGAGTAGCGGGGGTACAGATACGCAGTATTTT. This gives the protein CASSELSSGGTDTQYF.

The rearrangement uses TRBV28 and TRBJ1-1, with TRBD1 as a possible D gene (5 bases). Per germline, CDR1 MDHEN and CDR2 SYDVKM. Trimming removed 3 bases from V and 4 bases from J, with 9 bases in between. The CDR3 spans 13 residues. Here the CDR3 DNA reads TGTGCCAGCAGTTTGGGGCGGCCCACTGAAGCTTTCTTT. This codes for CASSLGRPTEAFF.

As concerns this clone: The same CDR3 also results from other DNA sequences found in this sample. The rearrangement uses TRBV6-1 and TRBJ2-7; the match to TRBD1 covers 7 bases. V trimming: 6 bases; J trimming: 1 base; junction bases outside the gene matches: 9. Germline CDR1 reads MNHNS; CDR2 reads SASEGT. This CDR3 comprises 15 residues. CDR3 loop: CASSEGTVESYEQYF. CDR3 DNA: TGTGCCAGCAGCGAGGGGACAGTAGAGTCCTACGAGCAGTACTTC.

The chain uses TRBV5-1 and TRBJ2-5; TRBD1 agrees at 7 bases. The CDR3 loop spans 16 amino acids. Trimming took 2 bases from V and 3 from J; bases not matched to a gene: 10. CDR1 is SGHRS and CDR2 is YFSETQ in the germline V gene. Written as DNA, the CDR3 is TGCGCCAGCAGCTTACTTACCGGGACAGCGAAAGAGACCCAGTACTTC. It codes for CASSLLTGTAKETQYF.

The chain joins TRBV30 to TRBJ1-2; D uncertain. Germline V gene lookup returns CDR1 GTSNPN and CDR2 SVGIG (reference sequence). This CDR3 comprises 12 residues. Trimming removed 1 base from V and 8 bases from J, with 11 bases in between. The CDR3 reads CAWSGPSLGYTF. As DNA, the CDR3 is TGTGCCTGGAGTGGCCCCTCACTCGGCTACACCTTC.

This clone was recorded only once. The chain's CDR3 is CASTDRASQPQHF. The DNA of the CDR3 is TGTGCCAGTACCGACAGGGCGTCTCAGCCCCAGCATTTT. The rearrangement uses TRBV19 and TRBJ1-5, with TRBD1 matching over 7 bases. J lost 6 bases, V lost 7 bases, and 6 bases had no gene match. This CDR3 has 13 residues. Germline loops: CDR1 LNHDA, CDR2 SQIVND (reference sequence).

The chain employs TRBV10-1 and TRBJ2-4, with D maybe TRBD2 (6 bases). V lost 2 bases and J 8 bases, leaving 10 bases between the germline ends. Per germline, CDR1 WNHNN and CDR2 SYGVQD (reference sequence). The CDR3 has 13 residues. CDR3 loop: CASSETGEDIQYF. Here the CDR3 DNA reads TGCGCCAGCAGTGAGACGGGGGAGGACATTCAGTACTTC.

This chain uses TRBV7-2 with TRBJ1-2, with 9 nucleotides matching TRBD1. With 5 bases clipped from V and 3 bases from J, the junction kept 1 base outside the gene matches. Germline V gives CDR1 SGHTA, CDR2 FQGNSA. This CDR3 region has 13 residues. The CDR3 spells CASSRTGDYGYTF. Written as DNA, the CDR3 is TGTGCCAGCAGCCGGACAGGGGACTATGGCTACACCTTC.

V gene TRBV21-1 combines with J gene TRBJ1-4; the table calls TRBD1, which could not be checked here. TRBV21-1 is described as a pseudogene. The CDR3 consists of 17 residues. The CDR3, as DNA: TGTGCCAGCAGCAAAGAAGGGGGACAGGGGGTGAGGGAAAAACTGTTTTTT. Its translation: CASSKEGGQGVREKLFF.